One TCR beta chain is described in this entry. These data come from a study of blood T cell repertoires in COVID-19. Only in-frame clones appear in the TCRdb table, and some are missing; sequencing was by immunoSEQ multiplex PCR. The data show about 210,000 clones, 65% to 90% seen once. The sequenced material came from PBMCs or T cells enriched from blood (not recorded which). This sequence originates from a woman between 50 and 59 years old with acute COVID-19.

DNA for the CDR3: TGTGCCAGCAGTGAAAACGCGGGGATTCGGGCTTTCTTT. This codes for CASSENAGIRAFF. The chain recombines TRBV6-1 with TRBJ1-1; D remains unclear. Trimming stripped 2 bases from V and 11 bases from J, with 15 bases between. The germline CDR1 and CDR2 sequences are MNHNS and SASEGT. The CDR3 covers 13 residues.